The 2 T cell receptor beta chains reported below all come from one sample, sequenced in a study of T cell changes during pregnancy in multiple sclerosis. Repertoires were generated with immunoSEQ multiplex PCR, while TCRdb's copy carries only in-frame clones and drops some. The sample has 40,000 to 45,000 clones, 70% to 90% seen once. The sequencing used CD4+ T cells from peripheral blood mononuclear cells, collected after pregnancy. The receptors were sampled from a female donor with multiple sclerosis, enrolled in a pregnancy study.

Only a few counts were recorded for this clone. In DNA, the CDR3 is TGTGCCAGCAGCGCTGGACAGAGTTACGGCTACACCTTC. Encoded protein: CASSAGQSYGYTF. This chain joins TRBV9 and TRBJ1-2, with a tentative D call TRBD1 (6 bases). V lost 3 bases and J lost 8, with 14 bases in between. The CDR3 loop spans 13 amino acids. Germline values: CDR1 SGDLS, CDR2 YYNGEE.

The rearrangement uses TRBV5-6 and TRBJ2-1; TRBD2 matches 10 bases. Germline V CDR1 and CDR2: SGHDT, YYEEEE. The V gene end was trimmed by 4 bases and the J gene end by 4 bases; junction bases not matched to a gene: 8. This CDR3 has 16 residues. CDR3 nucleotides: TGTGCCAGCAGCCTCGGGCTAGCGGGGGTTTACAATGAGCAGTTCTTC. Translated: CASSLGLAGVYNEQFF.